Detailed here is one T cell receptor (beta chain). Its antigen is currently not known. No much larger clone exists at a distance of one base, and base qualities are not known. Each collaborating institution followed its own protocols to collect whole blood in K2EDTA tubes. For TCRbeta analysis, collaborators shipped samples in one of three forms: frozen whole blood, isolated PBMCs, or DNA extracted from either of those sample types. The sample comes from a study of blood T cell repertoires in COVID-19 (dated by TCRdb to 2018 to 2020). About the study as a whole: The collaborator samples originated in the United States, Italy and Spain and spanned the acute and convalescent phases of COVID-19. The material from the prospective study consisted of cDNA or gDNA derived from T cells, B-cell-depleted T cells, or PBMCs. Subjects who had been exposed to COVID-19, were actively infected with it, or had recovered from it provided the deeply sampled blood TCRbeta repertoires that made up the dataset. A freely available public database, intended as a resource for researchers studying the immune response to SARS-CoV-2, is where the repertoires were released. The samples were drawn from the first 160 participants of the ongoing ImmuneRACE study and from more than 1,000 subjects provided by 6 global collaborators. Sample metadata almost always included a de-identified subject ID, COVID-19 status, age in years and sex. Where HLA class I and class II types were available, the types were taken from metadata supplied by the sample provider, not from assay-based typing.

The immunoSEQ Assay, a bias-controlled multiplex PCR, was used to amplify TCRbeta CDR3 regions from genomic DNA. Under the source paper's analysis protocol: The number of nucleated cells in each sample was estimated by amplification of reference gene primers within the assay. To quantify the absolute abundance of each unique TCRbeta CDR3 rearrangement, sequence reads were collapsed and filtered. For each sample, productive Simpson clonality was calculated as the square root of Simpson's diversity index over productive rearrangements. TCRdb re-hosts the immuneACCESS table, in-frame sequences only. Its copies lack some clones; in the studies checked, an unresolved V gene accounts for under half of them, and the cause for the rest is not known. That table gives V, J and clone size, and the DNA gave D and trimming. Across this sample there are around 120,000 clones, with less than 90% seen only once. The ten top clones hold approximately 11% of the sample.

Relative to germline, V is 3 bases shorter and J is 4 bases shorter, with 18 bases between their ends. Taken from cysteine to phenylalanine, the CDR3 has 15 residues. Here the CDR3 DNA is all that survives: 45 bases in frame from base 1. CDR1 and CDR2 are drawn from the germline V gene (reference sequence): DFQATT, SNEGSKA. Findings and caveats that apply to the study as a whole: How much clinical and demographic metadata was included differed by source and by participant, and the metadata was provided uncurated.

Recombination joined TRBV20-1 with TRBJ1-2; TRBD1 could be the D gene, as 5 bases match. This receptor was identified in a man at least 80 years old with acute or convalescent COVID-19. The sample taken for sequencing was peripheral blood. The DNA reads as follows: TGCAGTGCTAGTTCTGGGGGGGAGAGGGGCTATGGCTACACCTTC. The translation is CSASSGGERGYGYTF.